The 29 T cell receptor beta chains listed next were all sequenced from one sample in a study of tissue T cells after allogeneic stem cell transplantation. Stated time point: mouse harvest day 7 after allogeneic transplant. The graft held 10^6 splenic CD5+ T cells and 10^7 T-cell-depleted bone marrow cells. Sequencing was performed with immunoSEQ multiplex PCR; in TCRdb, only in-frame clones are kept and a portion is missing. Here the sample spans some 5,000 clones, under 60% being singletons. The sequencing input was gut tissue. The receptors stem from a female BALB/c mouse given C57BL/6 T cells with graft-versus-host disease after an allogeneic hematopoietic cell transplant.

Worth noting for this clone: Each gene name is a mouse one. The sequence runs out 1 residue before the end of the CDR3; the remainder is reconstructed from the germline J gene. This chain connects TRBV26 to TRBJ2-3, with TRBD1 identical over 9 bases. CDR3 length: 16 amino acids. Unmatched junction bases numbered 4, after V lost 2 bases and J lost 1 base. The germline V gene encodes CDR1 KGHPV and CDR2 FQNQEV (reference sequence). CDR3 bases read: TGTGCCAGCAGTCTGGGACAGGGGAGAGGTGCAGAAACGCTGTAT. Encoded protein: CASSLGQGRGAETLY. The entire CDR3 sequence reads CASSLGQGRGAETLYF.

As for this clone: Genes and germline come from the mouse. The read ends 1 residue shy of where the CDR3 ends; the end is completed using the germline J gene. The J gene is TRBJ1-1, the V gene TRBV26, with TRBD1 as a possible D gene (5 bases). The CDR3 contains 13 residues. Trimming shortened V by 6 bases and J by 3 bases, and 11 bases separated the two germline ends. Germline CDR1 KGHPV, CDR2 FQNQEV (reference sequence). This CDR3 is CASRRGGDTEVFF. The part of the CDR3 DNA that was read is TGTGCCAGCAGGCGGGGGGGTGACACAGAAGTCTTC. Full variable domain (remainder filled in from reference TRBV26 and TRBJ1-1): NSKVIQTPRYLVKGQGQKAKMRCIPEKGHPVVFWYQQNKNNEFKFLINFQNQEVLQQIDMTEKRFSAECPSNSPCSLEIQSSEAGDSALYLCASRRGGDTEVFFGKGTRLTVV.

Sample share makes this clone medium-sized. Mouse names are used for the genes. The read ends 1 residue early relative to the CDR3; the germline J gene fills the gap. This rearrangement joins TRBV15 to TRBJ2-7; 13 nucleotides align to TRBD2. Germline values: CDR1 SGHND, CDR2 FRSKSL. CDR3 length: 13 residues. The V and J ends lost 6 bases and 6 bases, in that order; junction bases with no gene match: 2. The sequenced part of the CDR3 DNA is TGTGCCAGCAGGGACTGGGGGGGCAGTGAACAGTAC. Encoded protein: CASRDWGGSEQY. The CDR3 reads in full as CASRDWGGSEQYF.

The sample holds a few counts of this clone. Gene names and germline refer to mouse. From the germline J gene comes the end of the CDR3, since the read stops 1 residue before it. The V and J genes are TRBV26 and TRBJ1-4; D gene uncertain. Trimming left V 3 bases short and J 5 bases short, with 4 bases between. The CDR3 totals 12 residues. The germline V gene has CDR1 KGHPV and CDR2 FQNQEV (reference sequence). The DNA read from the CDR3 is TGTGCCAGCAGTCTTCATAACGAAAGATTATTT. It specifies CASSLHNERLF. The CDR3 in full is CASSLHNERLFF.

This clone was seen a handful of times. Mouse germline and gene names are used. The CDR3 end lies 1 residue beyond the end of the read and is filled in from the germline J gene. J is TRBJ2-1 and V is TRBV1; 11 bases agree with TRBD2. The trim removed 3 bases at V and 0 bases at J, leaving 1 base unmatched. In germline, CDR1 is NSQYPW, CDR2 LRSPGD (reference sequence). The CDR3 runs to 16 residues. This chain's CDR3 is CTCSAGTGGNYAEQFF. The CDR3 DNA, read in part, is TGCACCTGCAGTGCCGGGACTGGGGGTAACTATGCTGAGCAGTTC. Using reference TRBV1 and TRBJ2-1 for the parts outside the CDR3, the full variable domain is VTLLEQNPRWRLVPRGQAVNLRCILKNSQYPWMSWYQQDLQKQLQWLFTLRSPGDKEVKSLPGADYLATRVTDTELRLQVANMSQGRTLYCTCSAGTGGNYAEQFFGPGTRLTVL.

For this clone: Genes and germline are mouse. The observed sequence ends 1 residue before the CDR3 terminus, with the missing tail filled in from the germline J gene. The chain recombines TRBV26 with TRBJ1-2; 10 bases match TRBD1. CDR1 and CDR2 (germline): KGHPV, FQNQEV (reference sequence). CDR3 length: 13 amino acids. Germline trimming cut 8 bases from V and 4 bases from J; bases unmatched to any gene: 4. The part of the CDR3 DNA that was read is TGTGCCAGCTCGACAGGGGGCCGCTCCGACTACACC. It translates to CASSTGGRSDYT. The entire CDR3 protein is CASSTGGRSDYTF.

Relative to its sample, this clone is medium-sized. Germline and genes here are mouse. This chain's CDR3 is CASSFTGAYAEQFF. CDR3 DNA, as far as it was read: TGTGCTAGCAGTTTTACTGGGGCCTATGCTGAGCAGTTC. V gene TRBV29 combines with J gene TRBJ2-1; 7 bases line up with TRBD2. The read ends 1 residue early relative to the CDR3; the germline J gene fills the gap. The CDR3 has 14 amino acids. Germline assignment: CDR1 MSHET and CDR2 SYDVDS. V shed 3 bases, J shed 3 bases, and the junction held 2 bases outside the gene matches.

This clone has a handful of counts. Mouse names are used for the genes. The DNA ends 1 residue before the CDR3 does, and the rest of the CDR3 is filled in from the germline J gene. The chain combines TRBV14 with TRBJ2-7; D is uncertain. Germline CDR1 SGHDT, CDR2 FRDEAV. The CDR3 spans 10 residues. V was trimmed by 7 bases and J by 4 bases, leaving 6 bases between them. CDR3 DNA, as far as it was read: TGTGCCAGCGGCAAATATGAACAGTAC. Its protein is CASGKYEQY. The whole CDR3 protein reads CASGKYEQYF. Full variable domain (remainder filled in from reference TRBV14 and TRBJ2-7): EAGVTQSPRYAVLQEGQAVSFWCDPISGHDTLYWYQQPRDQGPQLLVYFRDEAVIDNSQLPSDRFSAVRPKGTNSTLKIQSAKQGDTATYLCASGKYEQYFGPGTRLTVL.

In regard to this clone: Gene names and germline refer to mouse. The CDR3 end falls 1 residue outside the read, so it is completed with the germline J gene. The rearrangement uses TRBV20 and TRBJ1-4; a weak D match, TRBD1 (5 bases). The CDR3 totals 13 residues. CDR1 is GFQATS and CDR2 is STVNSAI in the germline V gene. Between the trimmed V and J ends, which lost 2 bases and 3 bases, there was a span of 7 bases. The CDR3 spells CGARPGPNERLFF. CDR3 DNA, as far as it was read: TGTGGTGCTAGGCCAGGGCCCAACGAAAGATTATTT. The whole variable domain, remainder taken from reference TRBV20 and TRBJ1-4, is GALVYQYPRRTICKSGTSMRMECQAVGFQATSVAWYRQSPQKTFELIALSTVNSAIKYEQNFTQEKFPISHPNLSFSSMTVLNAYLEDRGLYLCGARPGPNERLFFGHGTKLSVL.

As regards this clone: The genes are named according to mouse. With the read ending 1 residue before the CDR3 end, the germline J gene is used to fill in that end. The chain has TRBV26 and TRBJ2-2; D uncertain. The germline gives CDR1 KGHPV, CDR2 FQNQEV (reference sequence). There are 14 residues in the CDR3. Between the trimmed V and J ends, which lost 2 bases and 1 base, there was a span of 5 bases. The CDR3 spells CASSLTVNTGQLYF. CDR3 DNA, as far as it was read: TGTGCCAGCAGTCTGACAGTAAACACCGGGCAGCTCTAC.

A few counts support this clone. The genes are named according to mouse. Incomplete CDR3 DNA: TGTGCCAGCAGTCCTGGGGTCTCCTATGAACAGTAC. Translation gives CASSPGVSYEQY. The CDR3 reads in full as CASSPGVSYEQYF. This rearrangement joins TRBV15 to TRBJ2-7, with a tentative D call TRBD2 (6 bases). The read ends 1 residue early relative to the CDR3; the germline J gene fills the gap. Trimming shortened V by 5 bases and J by 0 bases, and 8 bases separated the two germline ends. The germline V gene encodes CDR1 SGHND and CDR2 FRSKSL. This CDR3 is built from 13 residues.

As for this clone: Gene names refer to mouse genes. The read terminates 1 residue ahead of where the CDR3 ends, so the germline J gene completes it. The V gene is TRBV23, the J gene TRBJ2-4; TRBD2 is taken as the D call from the table, unchecked against the DNA. The CDR3 has 13 residues. Germline V gene lookup returns CDR1 KGHTA and CDR2 FQNQQP. CDR3 DNA (partial): TGCTCCAGCAGTCAAACTGGGGGGTTCACCTTGTAC. It codes for CSSSQTGGFTLY. The whole CDR3 region reads CSSSQTGGFTLYF. Using reference TRBV23 and TRBJ2-4 for the parts outside the CDR3, the full variable domain is DAAVTQKPRYLIKMKGQEAEMKCIPEKGHTAVFWYQQKQSKELKFLIYFQNQQPLDQIDMVKERFSAVCPSSSLCSLGIRTCEAEDSALYLCSSSQTGGFTLYFGAGTRLSVL.

Turning to this clone: The genes are named according to mouse. Read coverage stops 1 residue before the CDR3 terminus; the germline J gene supplies the remainder. The rearrangement links TRBV23 to TRBJ2-3; the tabulated D call, TRBD1, remains unverified against the DNA. Looked up from germline, CDR1 is KGHTA and CDR2 is FQNQQP. This CDR3 comprises 15 residues. The CDR3 DNA, read in part, is TGCTCCAGCAGTACAGGGGGGACTAGTGCAGAAACGCTGTAT. It specifies CSSSTGGTSAETLY. The full-length CDR3 reads as CSSSTGGTSAETLYF. The whole variable domain, filled in from reference TRBV23 and TRBJ2-3, reads DAAVTQKPRYLIKMKGQEAEMKCIPEKGHTAVFWYQQKQSKELKFLIYFQNQQPLDQIDMVKERFSAVCPSSSLCSLGIRTCEAEDSALYLCSSSTGGTSAETLYFGSGTRLTVL.

This clone was seen a handful of times. These gene names are mouse names. The read comes to an end 1 residue before the CDR3 does, leaving the germline J gene to fill in the end. The V call is TRBV26, the J call TRBJ1-6; possibly TRBD1 for D (5 bases). TRBJ1-6 is treated as an ORF (open reading frame) with a function not yet certain. The germline V gene has CDR1 KGHPV and CDR2 FQNQEV (reference sequence). This CDR3 is built from 14 residues. V lost 4 bases and J 4 bases, leaving 8 bases between the germline ends. The sequenced CDR3 bases are TGTGCCAGCAGTCATGACAGATATAATTCGCCCCTCTAC. It is translated as CASSHDRYNSPLY. The entire CDR3 sequence reads CASSHDRYNSPLYF.

Notes on this clone: Gene names are the mouse ones. The sequence runs out 1 residue before the end of the CDR3; the remainder is reconstructed from the germline J gene. The rearrangement links TRBV15 to TRBJ2-4; 10 nucleotides align to TRBD2. The V gene end was trimmed by 6 bases and the J gene end by 1 base; junction bases not matched to a gene: 4. CDR3 length equals 15 residues. Germline V gene lookup returns CDR1 SGHND and CDR2 FRSKSL. This CDR3 reads CASRGTGARQNTLYF. CDR3 DNA, as far as it was read: TGTGCCAGCAGAGGGACTGGGGCGCGTCAAAACACCTTGTAC.

Concerning this clone itself: Genes and germline come from the mouse. The read terminates 1 residue before the CDR3 end, so the remaining end is supplied by the germline J gene. The chain recombines TRBV26 with TRBJ2-5, with a possible D match to TRBD1 (6 bases). Between the trimmed V and J ends, which lost 5 bases and 4 bases, there was a span of 10 bases. The CDR3 has 13 amino acids. CDR1 is KGHPV, CDR2 FQNQEV, per germline (reference sequence). The CDR3 loop is CASSVQGKDTQYF. The CDR3 bases that were read are TGTGCCAGCAGTGTACAGGGTAAAGACACCCAGTAC.

A word on this clone: The gene symbols are mouse symbols. The CDR3 extends 1 residue past the end of the read, so its final part is completed from the germline J gene. The chain carries TRBV26 and TRBJ1-6, with 10 bases that match TRBD1. TRBJ1-6 is an ORF; its function is uncertain. CDR1 is KGHPV and CDR2 is FQNQEV in the germline V gene (reference sequence). J was trimmed by 6 bases and V by 4 bases; bases with no gene match: 3. The CDR3 spans 15 residues. The CDR3 sequence is CASSRTGGGNSPLYF. The CDR3 DNA, read in part, is TGTGCCAGCAGTCGGACAGGGGGAGGTAATTCGCCCCTCTAC.

There are a few counts of this clone. Germline and genes: mouse. The observed sequence ends 1 residue before the CDR3 terminus, with the missing tail filled in from the germline J gene. J is TRBJ2-7 and V is TRBV1; 10 bases are a match to TRBD1. The CDR3 covers 14 residues. Germline lookup yields CDR1 NSQYPW and CDR2 LRSPGD (reference sequence). Trimming cost V 3 bases and J 2 bases; bases outside gene matches: 1. Partial CDR3 DNA: TGCACCTGCAGTGCGGGGACAGGGGCCTATGAACAGTAC. Protein sequence: CTCSAGTGAYEQY. The entire CDR3 protein is CTCSAGTGAYEQYF.

Details on this clone: The gene names given are mouse names. The read ends 1 residue before the CDR3 terminus; that terminus is restored from the germline J gene. The V gene is TRBV3, the J gene TRBJ2-1; 8 bases agree with TRBD2. With V trimmed by 2 bases and J by 1 base, 1 base remained unmatched. The CDR3 runs to 15 residues. From germline, CDR1 is SNHLY and CDR2 FYNGKV (reference sequence). CDR3 sequence reads: CASSLLGGNYAEQFF. The sequenced part of the CDR3 DNA is TGTGCCAGCAGCTTATTGGGGGGGAACTATGCTGAGCAGTTC.

This clone is large (0.1 to 1%) by share. Here the gene names and germline are mouse. Coverage ceases 1 residue before the CDR3 finishes, and the germline J gene fills in the end. This sequence joins TRBV1 and TRBJ2-7, with 10 bases that match TRBD2. The CDR3 loop spans 16 amino acids. Trimming took 0 bases from V and 4 from J; bases not matched to a gene: 6. CDR1 and CDR2 from the germline V gene are NSQYPW and LRSPGD (reference sequence). The CDR3 loop is CTCSADPPTGGYEQYF. The part of the CDR3 DNA that was read is TGCACCTGCAGTGCAGACCCCCCGACTGGGGGGTATGAACAGTAC.

This clone has only a few counts. Gene labels here are mouse ones. The CDR3 goes on 1 residue after the read ends, and that part is filled in from the germline J gene. V is TRBV26 and J is TRBJ2-5, with 7 bases aligning to TRBD1. V was clipped by 5 bases and J by 5 bases; unmatched bases: 4. Germline lookup yields CDR1 KGHPV and CDR2 FQNQEV (reference sequence). The CDR3 runs to 13 residues. The part of the CDR3 DNA that was read is TGTGCCAGCAGTGTACAGGGGACAGACACCCAGTAC. This translates into CASSVQGTDTQY. The entire CDR3 sequence reads CASSVQGTDTQYF. The entire variable domain, with the rest obtained from reference TRBV26 and TRBJ2-5, is as follows: NSKVIQTPRYLVKGQGQKAKMRCIPEKGHPVVFWYQQNKNNEFKFLINFQNQEVLQQIDMTEKRFSAECPSNSPCSLEIQSSEAGDSALYLCASSVQGTDTQYFGPGTRLLVL.

This clone has a single count. Each gene name is a mouse one. The read ends 1 residue before the CDR3 terminus; that terminus is restored from the germline J gene. V gene TRBV13-1 combines with J gene TRBJ2-1; no clear D gene. The CDR3 contains 11 residues. V was clipped by 0 bases and J by 7 bases, with 2 bases between them. Germline lookup yields CDR1 NSHNY and CDR2 SYGAGN. The sequenced part of the CDR3 DNA is TGTGCCAGCAGTGATGAAGCTGAGCAGTTC. It codes for CASSDEAEQF. Given in full, the CDR3 is CASSDEAEQFF.

A note on this clone: Gene names are mouse gene names. The read halts 1 residue ahead of the CDR3 end, with the missing end drawn from the germline J gene. V usage is TRBV26 and J usage is TRBJ1-2; D call uncertain. The CDR3 has 14 amino acids. Trimming removed 3 bases from V and 0 bases from J, with 8 bases in between. Germline CDR1 reads KGHPV; CDR2 reads FQNQEV (reference sequence). The CDR3 is CASSLRVANSDYTF. The covered CDR3 bases are TGTGCCAGCAGTCTCCGAGTTGCAAACTCCGACTACACC.

Concerning this clone: Gene names and germline refer to mouse. The read gets to within 1 residue of the CDR3 end, and the germline J gene fills in the rest. The chain couples TRBV16 to TRBJ2-7, with TRBD2 matching over 7 bases. The CDR3 sequence is 11 residues long. The V gene's germline CDR1 is SGHSA and CDR2 FRNQAP. V trimming: 6 bases; J trimming: 4 bases; junction bases outside the gene matches: 0. The CDR3: CASRLGYEQYF. The DNA read from the CDR3 is TGTGCAAGCAGACTGGGGTATGAACAGTAC.

Turning to this clone: The germline and genes are mouse ones. The read finishes 1 residue shy of the CDR3 end, and the germline J gene is used to complete it. The V and J genes are TRBV1 and TRBJ1-1, with 9 nucleotides matching TRBD1. J gave up 2 bases and V 4 bases, and 2 bases lay outside the gene matches. Germline V gene data show CDR1 as NSQYPW and CDR2 as LRSPGD (reference sequence). The CDR3 consists of 14 residues. CDR3 sequence reads: CTCSVGQGNTEVFF. CDR3 bases read: TGCACCTGCAGTGTGGGACAGGGCAACACAGAAGTCTTC.

For this clone: The germline and genes are mouse ones. The read finishes 1 residue shy of the CDR3 end, and the germline J gene is used to complete it. The genes are TRBV3 and TRBJ2-7; TRBD2 matches 11 bases. CDR3 length: 15 amino acids. With V trimmed by 3 bases and J by 0 bases, 1 base remained unmatched. Germline V gene lookup returns CDR1 SNHLY and CDR2 FYNGKV (reference sequence). CDR3 residues: CASSLTGGVSYEQYF. CDR3 bases read: TGTGCCAGCAGCTTGACTGGGGGGGTCTCCTATGAACAGTAC. The full variable domain, rest sourced from reference TRBV3 and TRBJ2-7, is GPKVLQIPSHQIIDMGQMVTLNCDPVSNHLYFYWYKQILGQQMEFLVNFYNGKVMEKSKLFKDQFSVERPDGSYFTLKIQPTALEDSAVYFCASSLTGGVSYEQYFGPGTRLTVL.

To note about this clone: Mouse gene names apply. The read halts 1 residue ahead of the CDR3 end, with the missing end drawn from the germline J gene. V is TRBV13-1 and J is TRBJ1-6; D ambiguous. TRBJ1-6 is known as an ORF, though its function is uncertain. Between the trimmed V and J ends, which lost 5 bases and 2 bases, there was a span of 11 bases. The CDR3 length is 15 residues. Germline V lookup: CDR1 NSHNY, CDR2 SYGAGN. The CDR3 protein is CASSPGRAYNSPLYF. The sequenced CDR3 bases are TGTGCCAGCAGCCCTGGGAGAGCCTATAATTCGCCCCTCTAC.

This clone occurred a few times. Genes and germline are mouse. The read gets to within 1 residue of the CDR3 end, and the germline J gene fills in the rest. The chain uses TRBV13-1 and TRBJ2-4; the D is unclear. This CDR3 has 12 amino acids. V lost 3 bases to trimming and J lost 5 bases, with 7 bases between them. Germline V gene sequence: CDR1 NSHNY, CDR2 SYGAGN. CDR3 bases read: TGTGCCAGCAGTGGGGGTTCAAACACCTTGTAC. It codes for CASSGGSNTLY. The CDR3 as a whole reads CASSGGSNTLYF.

In its sample, this clone was seen once. The gene symbols are mouse symbols. The missing CDR3 end, 1 residue past where the read stops, is filled in from the germline J gene. The chain carries TRBV16 and TRBJ1-6; tentatively, D is TRBD1 (5 bases). TRBJ1-6 is given ORF status, its function remaining uncertain. This CDR3 spans 15 amino acids. Trimming removed 3 bases at V and 4 bases at J, with 10 bases between. Germline lookup yields CDR1 SGHSA and CDR2 FRNQAP. CDR3 amino acids: CASSFRTPYNSPLYF. The part of the CDR3 DNA that was read is TGTGCAAGCAGCTTTAGGACACCATATAATTCGCCCCTCTAC.